The sequence of this TCR beta chain was determined in a study of beta chain features in type 1 diabetes. Study-level background: Over all samples combined, some 110 million sorted cells were examined. Study-level results: Resolution of whether HLA type affects TCRB rearrangement was not achieved here. Among all four CD4+ subsets, Type 1 diabetes patients had TCRB CDR3s that were moderately but significantly shorter. Shorter templates might be favored by PCR, equally in patients and controls. Junctions at VDJ sites from type 1 diabetes patients had fewer insertions and more deletions.

What was sequenced were expressed TCRB transcripts, since all of the isolated RNA had been reverse transcribed. The data were produced by immunoSEQ multiplex PCR, yet TCRdb's version contains in-frame clones alone and is incomplete. The repertoire holds about 180,000 clones, with approximately 8.1% as singletons. This clone was detected only a few times. The antigen is not known. The V segment lost 2 bases and the J segment 10 bases; nucleotides outside the gene matches: 8. The CDR3 length is 15 residues. Looked up from germline, CDR1 is LGHNA and CDR2 is YSLEER. The chain combines TRBV4-3 with TRBJ1-6; TRBD1 matches at 7 bases. The TCR was taken from a woman aged 40 to 50 with type 1 diabetes. The specimen sequenced was central memory CD4+ T cells from blood. The chain's CDR3 is CASSQTDRERSPLHF. CDR3 DNA sequence: TGCGCCAGCAGCCAAACCGACAGGGAGAGGTCACCCCTCCACTTT.